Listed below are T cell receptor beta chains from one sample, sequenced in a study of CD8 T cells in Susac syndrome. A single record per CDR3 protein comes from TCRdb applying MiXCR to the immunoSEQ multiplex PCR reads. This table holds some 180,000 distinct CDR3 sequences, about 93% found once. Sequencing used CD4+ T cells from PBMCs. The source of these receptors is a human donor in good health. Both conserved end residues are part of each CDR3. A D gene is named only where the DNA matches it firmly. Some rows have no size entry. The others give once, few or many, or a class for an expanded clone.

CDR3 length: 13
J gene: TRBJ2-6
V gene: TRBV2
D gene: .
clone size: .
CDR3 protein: CANTGPGANVLTF
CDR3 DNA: TGTGCCAACACAGGGCCTGGGGCCAACGTCCTGACTTTC

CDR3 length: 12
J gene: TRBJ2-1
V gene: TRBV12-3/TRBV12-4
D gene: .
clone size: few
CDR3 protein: CASSLSYNEQFF
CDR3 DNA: TGTGCCAGCAGTTTGTCATACAATGAGCAGTTCTTC

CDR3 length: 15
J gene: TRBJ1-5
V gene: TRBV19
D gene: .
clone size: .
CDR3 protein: CASKVGAGVNQPQHF
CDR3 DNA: TGTGCCAGTAAGGTTGGGGCAGGGGTCAATCAGCCCCAGCATTTT

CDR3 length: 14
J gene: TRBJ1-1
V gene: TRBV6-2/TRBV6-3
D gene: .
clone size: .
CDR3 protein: CASSYISWNTEAFF
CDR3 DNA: TGTGCCAGCAGTTATATCTCGTGGAACACTGAAGCTTTCTTT

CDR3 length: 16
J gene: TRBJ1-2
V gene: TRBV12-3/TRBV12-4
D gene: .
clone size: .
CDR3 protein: CASSLGTRIGDYGYTF
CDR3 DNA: TGTGCCAGCAGTTTAGGGACACGGATCGGTGACTATGGCTACACCTTC

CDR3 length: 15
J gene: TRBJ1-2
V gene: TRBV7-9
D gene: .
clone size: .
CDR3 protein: CASSPLEAHSYGYTF
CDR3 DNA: TGTGCCAGCAGCCCCCTAGAGGCCCACAGCTATGGCTACACCTTC

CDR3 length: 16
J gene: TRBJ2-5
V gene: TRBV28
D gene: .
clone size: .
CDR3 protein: CASSRVGGQRQETQYF
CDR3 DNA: TGTGCCAGCAGCCGCGTGGGGGGTCAGCGGCAAGAGACCCAGTACTTC

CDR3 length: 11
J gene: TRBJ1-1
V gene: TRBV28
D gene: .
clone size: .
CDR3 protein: CASSPRREAFF
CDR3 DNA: TGTGCCAGCAGCCCTCGACGGGAAGCTTTCTTT

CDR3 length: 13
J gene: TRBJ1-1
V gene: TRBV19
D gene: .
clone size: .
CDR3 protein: CASSIDRSTEAFF
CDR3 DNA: TGTGCCAGTAGTATAGACAGGAGCACTGAAGCTTTCTTT

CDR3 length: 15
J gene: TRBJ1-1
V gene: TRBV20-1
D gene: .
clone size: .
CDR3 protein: CSASDLKRRGTEAFF
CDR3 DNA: TGCAGTGCTAGCGACCTCAAGCGCAGGGGCACTGAAGCTTTCTTT

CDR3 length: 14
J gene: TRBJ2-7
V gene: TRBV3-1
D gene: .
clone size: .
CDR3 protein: CASSQGVAVHEQYF
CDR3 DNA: TGTGCCAGCAGCCAAGGGGTTGCGGTACACGAGCAGTACTTC

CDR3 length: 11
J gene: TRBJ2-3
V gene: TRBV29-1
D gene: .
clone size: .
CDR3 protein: CSVDFTDTQYF
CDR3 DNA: TGCAGCGTTGACTTCACAGATACGCAGTATTTT

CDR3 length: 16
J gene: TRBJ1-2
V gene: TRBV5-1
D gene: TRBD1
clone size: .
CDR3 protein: CASSFDHQKGAEGYTF
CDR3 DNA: TGCGCCAGCAGCTTCGACCACCAGAAGGGGGCTGAAGGCTACACCTTC

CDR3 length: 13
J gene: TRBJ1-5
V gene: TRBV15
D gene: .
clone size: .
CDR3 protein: CATRINRDQPQHF
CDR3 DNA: TGTGCCACCAGGATCAACAGGGATCAGCCCCAGCATTTT

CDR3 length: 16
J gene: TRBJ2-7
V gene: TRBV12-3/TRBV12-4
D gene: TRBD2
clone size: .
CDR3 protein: CASSPGLAGVPYEQYF
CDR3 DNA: TGTGCCAGCAGCCCGGGACTAGCGGGGGTTCCCTACGAGCAGTACTTC

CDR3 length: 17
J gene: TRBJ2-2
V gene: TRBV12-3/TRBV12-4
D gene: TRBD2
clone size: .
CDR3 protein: CASSLGAGGRNTGELFF
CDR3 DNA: TGTGCCAGCAGTTTAGGAGCGGGGGGCCGAAACACCGGGGAGCTGTTTTTT

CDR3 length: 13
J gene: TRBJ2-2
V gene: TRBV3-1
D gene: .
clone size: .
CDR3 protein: CASSPPNTGELFF
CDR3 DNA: TGTGCCAGCAGCCCCCCGAACACCGGGGAGCTGTTTTTT

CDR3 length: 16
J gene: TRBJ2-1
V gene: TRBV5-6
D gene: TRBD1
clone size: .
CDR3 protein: CASSLAFGQGYNEQFF
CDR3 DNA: TGTGCCAGCAGCTTGGCGTTCGGACAGGGCTACAATGAGCAGTTCTTC

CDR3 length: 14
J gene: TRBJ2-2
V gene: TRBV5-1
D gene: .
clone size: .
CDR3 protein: CASSLDPNTGELSF
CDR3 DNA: TGCGCCAGCAGCTTGGATCCAAACACCGGGGAGCTGTCTTTT

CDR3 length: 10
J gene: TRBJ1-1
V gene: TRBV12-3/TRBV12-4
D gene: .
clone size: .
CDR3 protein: CASSRNQAFF
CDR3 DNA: TGTGCCAGCAGCCGGAATCAAGCTTTCTTT

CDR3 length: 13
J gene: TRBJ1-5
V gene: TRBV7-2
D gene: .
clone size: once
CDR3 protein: CASSLLVGQPQHF
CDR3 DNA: TGTGCCAGCAGCTTATTAGTCGGTCAGCCCCAGCATTTT

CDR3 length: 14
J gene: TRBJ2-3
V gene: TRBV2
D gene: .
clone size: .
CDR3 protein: CASSESPSTDTQYF
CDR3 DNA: TGTGCCAGCAGTGAATCTCCGAGCACAGATACGCAGTATTTT

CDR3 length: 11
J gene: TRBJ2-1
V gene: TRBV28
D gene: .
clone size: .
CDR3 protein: CASSPLEEQFF
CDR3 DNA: TGTGCCAGCAGCCCCCTCGAGGAGCAGTTCTTC

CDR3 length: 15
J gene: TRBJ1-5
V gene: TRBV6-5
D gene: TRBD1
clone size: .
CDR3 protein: CASSSPGAGGQPQHF
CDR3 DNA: TGTGCCAGCAGTTCCCCTGGGGCAGGGGGTCAGCCCCAGCATTTT

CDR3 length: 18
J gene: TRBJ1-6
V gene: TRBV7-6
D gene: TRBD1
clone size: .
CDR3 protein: CASSSGQGGSSYNSPLHF
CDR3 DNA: TGTGCCAGCAGCTCGGGACAGGGAGGAAGCTCCTATAATTCACCCCTCCACTTT

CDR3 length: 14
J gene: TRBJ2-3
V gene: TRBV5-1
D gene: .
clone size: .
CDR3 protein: CASSLVRTGDTQYF
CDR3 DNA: TGCGCCAGCAGCTTGGTCAGGACGGGGGATACGCAGTATTTT

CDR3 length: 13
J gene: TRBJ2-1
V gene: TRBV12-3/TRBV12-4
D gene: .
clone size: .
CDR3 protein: CASSSFSYNEQFF
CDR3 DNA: TGTGCCAGCAGTTCCTTCTCCTACAATGAGCAGTTCTTC

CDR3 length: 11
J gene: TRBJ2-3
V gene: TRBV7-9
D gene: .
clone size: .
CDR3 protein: CASFPGETQYF
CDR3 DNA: TGTGCCAGCTTCCCGGGTGAGACGCAGTATTTT

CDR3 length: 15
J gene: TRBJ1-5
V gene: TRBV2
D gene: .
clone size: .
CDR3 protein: CASSEPTRGYQPQHF
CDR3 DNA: TGTGCCAGCAGTGAACCGACCCGGGGGTATCAGCCCCAGCATTTT

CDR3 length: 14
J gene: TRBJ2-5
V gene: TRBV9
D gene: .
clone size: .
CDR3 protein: CASSVEVYGETQYF
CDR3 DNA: TGTGCCAGCAGCGTAGAGGTTTACGGAGAGACCCAGTACTTC

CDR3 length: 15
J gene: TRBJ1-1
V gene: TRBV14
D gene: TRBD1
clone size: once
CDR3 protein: CASSRVTGGSTEAFF
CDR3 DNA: TGTGCCAGCAGCCGAGTCACAGGGGGTAGTACTGAAGCTTTCTTT

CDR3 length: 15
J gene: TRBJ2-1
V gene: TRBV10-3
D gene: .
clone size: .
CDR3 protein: CAISDSGTAKNEQFF
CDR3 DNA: TGTGCCATCAGTGATTCCGGGACCGCGAAGAATGAGCAGTTCTTC

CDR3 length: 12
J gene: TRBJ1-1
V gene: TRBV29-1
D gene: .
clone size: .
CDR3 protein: CSVRTENTEAFF
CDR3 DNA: TGCAGCGTACGGACAGAAAACACTGAAGCTTTCTTT

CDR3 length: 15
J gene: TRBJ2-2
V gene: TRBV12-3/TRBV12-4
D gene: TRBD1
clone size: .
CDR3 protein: CASRLGTGATGELFF
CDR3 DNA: TGTGCCAGCAGACTCGGGACAGGGGCCACCGGGGAGCTGTTTTTT

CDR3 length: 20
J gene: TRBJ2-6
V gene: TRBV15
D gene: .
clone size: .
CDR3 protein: CATSREYHSRANSGANVLTF
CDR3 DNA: TGTGCCACCAGCAGAGAATATCACAGCCGTGCCAACTCTGGGGCCAACGTCCTGACTTTC

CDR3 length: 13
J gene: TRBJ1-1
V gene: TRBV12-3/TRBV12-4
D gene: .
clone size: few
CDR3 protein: CASSLQLNTEAFF
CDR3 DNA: TGTGCCAGCAGTTTACAGTTGAACACTGAAGCTTTCTTT

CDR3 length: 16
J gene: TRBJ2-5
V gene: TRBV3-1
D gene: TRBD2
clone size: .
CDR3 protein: CASSQATSGGKETQYF
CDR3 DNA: TGTGCCAGCAGCCAAGCAACTAGCGGGGGTAAAGAGACCCAGTACTTC

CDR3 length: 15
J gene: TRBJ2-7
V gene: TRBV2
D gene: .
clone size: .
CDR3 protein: CASSDQGQGLAEQYF
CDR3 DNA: TGTGCCAGCAGTGATCAGGGGCAGGGGCTGGCCGAGCAGTACTTC

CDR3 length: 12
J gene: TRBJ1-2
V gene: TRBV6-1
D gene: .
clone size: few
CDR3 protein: CASSERGYGYTF
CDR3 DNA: TGTGCCAGCAGTGAAAGGGGCTATGGCTACACCTTC

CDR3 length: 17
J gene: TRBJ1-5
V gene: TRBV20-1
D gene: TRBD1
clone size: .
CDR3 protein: CSARDPPADRVLQPQHF
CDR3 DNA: TGCAGTGCTAGAGATCCCCCCGCGGACAGGGTGCTTCAGCCCCAGCATTTT

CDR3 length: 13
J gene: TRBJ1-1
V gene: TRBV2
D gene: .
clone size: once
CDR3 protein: CASSWTRPIEAFF
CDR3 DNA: TGTGCCAGCAGTTGGACACGGCCCATAGAAGCTTTCTTT

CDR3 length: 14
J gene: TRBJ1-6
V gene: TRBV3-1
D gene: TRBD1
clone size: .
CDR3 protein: CASSQGQGGSPLHF
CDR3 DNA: TGTGCCAGCAGCCAAGGACAGGGGGGTTCACCCCTCCACTTT

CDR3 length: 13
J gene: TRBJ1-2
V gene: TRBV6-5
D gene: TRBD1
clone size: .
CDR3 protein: CASSYRQGGGYTF
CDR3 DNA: TGTGCCAGCAGTTATCGACAGGGAGGTGGCTACACCTTC

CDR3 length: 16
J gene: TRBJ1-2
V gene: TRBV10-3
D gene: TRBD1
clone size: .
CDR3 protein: CAISESRGTGDYGYTF
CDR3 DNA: TGTGCCATCAGTGAGTCCCGAGGGACAGGAGACTATGGCTACACCTTC

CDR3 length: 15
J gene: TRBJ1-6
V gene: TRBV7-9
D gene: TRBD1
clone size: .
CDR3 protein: CASSKGQGSPSPLHF
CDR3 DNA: TGTGCCAGCAGCAAGGGACAGGGGAGCCCTTCACCCCTCCACTTT

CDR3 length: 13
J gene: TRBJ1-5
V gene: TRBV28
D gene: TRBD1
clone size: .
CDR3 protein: CASRAGGGQPQHF
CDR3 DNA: TGTGCCAGCCGGGCAGGGGGCGGTCAGCCCCAGCATTTT

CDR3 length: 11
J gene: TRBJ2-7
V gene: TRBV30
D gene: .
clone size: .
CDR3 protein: CAWSAAAEQYF
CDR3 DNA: TGTGCCTGGAGTGCGGCTGCTGAGCAGTACTTC

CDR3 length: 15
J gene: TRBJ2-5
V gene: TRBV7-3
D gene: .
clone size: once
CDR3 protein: CASSATGSWEETQYF
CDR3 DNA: TGTGCCAGCAGCGCTACCGGGTCGTGGGAAGAGACCCAGTACTTC

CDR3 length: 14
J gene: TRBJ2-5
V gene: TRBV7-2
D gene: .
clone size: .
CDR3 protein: CASRQDGPGRTQYF
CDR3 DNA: TGTGCCAGCAGACAAGATGGCCCAGGAAGGACCCAGTACTTC

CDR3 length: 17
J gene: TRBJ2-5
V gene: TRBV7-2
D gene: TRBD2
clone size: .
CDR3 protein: CASSLGSGGQSQETQYF
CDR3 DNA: TGTGCCAGCAGCTTAGGCAGCGGGGGACAAAGCCAAGAGACCCAGTACTTC

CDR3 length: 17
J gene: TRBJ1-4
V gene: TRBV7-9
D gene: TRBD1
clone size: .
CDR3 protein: CASSLGTGVGTNEKLFF
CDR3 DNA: TGTGCCAGCAGCTTGGGGACAGGGGTTGGAACTAATGAAAAACTGTTTTTT

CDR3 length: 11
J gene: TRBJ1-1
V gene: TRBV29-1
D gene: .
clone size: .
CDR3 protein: CSSGGSGEAFF
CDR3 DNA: TGCAGTTCAGGCGGCTCCGGTGAAGCTTTCTTT

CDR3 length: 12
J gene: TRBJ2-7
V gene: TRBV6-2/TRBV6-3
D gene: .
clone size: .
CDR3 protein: CASSPWDYEQYF
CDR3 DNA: TGTGCCAGCAGTCCATGGGACTACGAGCAGTACTTC

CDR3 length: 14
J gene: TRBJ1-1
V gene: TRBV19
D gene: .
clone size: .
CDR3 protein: CASSIRTGNTEAFF
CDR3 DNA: TGTGCCAGTAGTATTCGCACAGGCAACACTGAAGCTTTCTTT

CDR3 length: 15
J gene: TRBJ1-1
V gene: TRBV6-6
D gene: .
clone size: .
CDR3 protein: CASSYVRNRRTEAFF
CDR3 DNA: TGTGCCAGCAGTTACGTCAGGAATCGACGCACTGAAGCTTTCTTT

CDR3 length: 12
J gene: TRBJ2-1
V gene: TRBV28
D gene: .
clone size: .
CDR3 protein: CASSFPKYEQFF
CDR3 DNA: TGTGCCAGCAGTTTCCCTAAATATGAGCAGTTCTTC